Included here is one TCR beta chain sequence, with context. The antigen is undetermined. The sample originates from a study of shared clonotypes between healthy human individuals. The germline gives CDR1 DFQATT, CDR2 SNEGSKA (reference sequence). The V end was cut by 7 bases, the J end by 9 bases, with 13 bases between. This CDR3 spans 11 amino acids. Researchers divided each subset's genomic DNA evenly across several immunoSEQ plates. Original methodology: ImmunoSEQ output held junction-only sequences without quality scores, so filtering differed. Assay: immunoSEQ multiplex PCR; the TCRdb copy retains only in-frame clones and omits some. V and J calls and clone size follow that table, whereas D and trimming were derived from the DNA. The sample shows around 1.1 million clones, 60% to 85% of them seen only once. Study-level points and caveats: Represented diversity, genetic and exposure-history alike, was limited by few donors. Clonotypes which were not shared had lower generation probabilities than clonotypes that all four donors shared.

The clonotype was recovered from a man aged 18 to 35 in good health. Some clones in this sample may be carry-over from other donors' samples. The rearrangement joins TRBV20-1 to TRBJ2-1; weak D call: TRBD1 (5 bases). Sequenced material: memory CD4+ T cells from PBMCs. The subset here: CD45RA-negative fraction. CDR3 bases: TGCAGTGTCGGCAGGGTGGGTGAGCAGTTCTTC. The encoded protein is CSVGRVGEQFF.